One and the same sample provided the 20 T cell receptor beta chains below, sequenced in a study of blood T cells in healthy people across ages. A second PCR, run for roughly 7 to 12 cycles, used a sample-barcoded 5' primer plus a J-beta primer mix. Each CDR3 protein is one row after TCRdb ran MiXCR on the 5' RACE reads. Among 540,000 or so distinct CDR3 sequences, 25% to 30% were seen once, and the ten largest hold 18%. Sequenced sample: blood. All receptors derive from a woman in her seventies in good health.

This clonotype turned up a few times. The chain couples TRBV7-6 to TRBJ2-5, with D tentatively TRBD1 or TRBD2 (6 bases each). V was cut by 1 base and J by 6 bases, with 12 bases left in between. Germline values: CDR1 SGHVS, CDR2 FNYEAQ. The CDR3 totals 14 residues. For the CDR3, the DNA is TGTGCCAGCAGCTTAGGCACAGGGAGGAAGACCCAGTACTTC. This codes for CASSLGTGRKTQYF.

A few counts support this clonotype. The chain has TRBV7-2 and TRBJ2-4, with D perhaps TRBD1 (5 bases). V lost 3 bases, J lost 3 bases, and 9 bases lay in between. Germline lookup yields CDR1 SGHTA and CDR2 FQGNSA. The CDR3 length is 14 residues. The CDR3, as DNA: TGTGCCAGCAGCTTGTGGGGCGTCAAAAACATTCAGTACTTC. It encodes CASSLWGVKNIQYF.

In DNA, the CDR3 is TGTGCCAGCAGCTTGATGGGGAACACCGGGGAGCTGTTTTTT. Encoded protein: CASSLMGNTGELFF. The chain recombines TRBV5-7 with TRBJ2-2, with no clear D. TRBV5-7 is reported as an ORF; its role is uncertain. The V end lost 1 base, the J end lost 1 base, and 5 bases lay between the germline ends. CDR3 length: 14 residues.

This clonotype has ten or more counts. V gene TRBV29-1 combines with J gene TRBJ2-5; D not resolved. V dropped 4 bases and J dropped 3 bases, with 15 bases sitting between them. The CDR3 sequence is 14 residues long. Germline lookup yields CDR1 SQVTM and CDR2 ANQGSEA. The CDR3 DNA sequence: TGCAGCGTTGTCCCGGGCAGATTAAAAGAGACCCAGTACTTC. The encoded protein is CSVVPGRLKETQYF.

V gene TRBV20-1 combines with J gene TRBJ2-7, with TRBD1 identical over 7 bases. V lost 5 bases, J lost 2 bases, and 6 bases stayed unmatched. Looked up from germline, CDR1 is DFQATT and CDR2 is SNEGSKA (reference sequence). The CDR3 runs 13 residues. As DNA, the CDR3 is TGCAGTGCTCCTGGTAGGGGGCCCTACGAGCAGTACTTC. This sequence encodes CSAPGRGPYEQYF.

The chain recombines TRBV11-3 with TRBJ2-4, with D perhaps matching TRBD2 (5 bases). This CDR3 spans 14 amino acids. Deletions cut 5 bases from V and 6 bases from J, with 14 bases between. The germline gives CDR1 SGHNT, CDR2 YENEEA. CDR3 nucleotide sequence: TGTGCCAGCAGCCCTCGGCCCCGGGGAAACATTCAGTACTTC. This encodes CASSPRPRGNIQYF.

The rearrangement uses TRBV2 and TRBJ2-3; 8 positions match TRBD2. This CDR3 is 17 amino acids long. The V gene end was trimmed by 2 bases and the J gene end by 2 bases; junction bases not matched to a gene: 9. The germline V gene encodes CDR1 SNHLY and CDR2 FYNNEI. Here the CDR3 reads CASSELGAGDYTDTQYF. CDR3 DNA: TGTGCCAGCAGTGAATTGGGAGCGGGGGATTACACAGATACGCAGTATTTT.

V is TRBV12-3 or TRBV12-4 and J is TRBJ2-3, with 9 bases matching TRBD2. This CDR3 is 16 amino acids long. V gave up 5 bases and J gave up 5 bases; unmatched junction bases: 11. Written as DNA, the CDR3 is TGTGCCAGCAGTCCAGCGCGCGGGGGGGCCGAAGATACGCAGTATTTT. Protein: CASSPARGGAEDTQYF.

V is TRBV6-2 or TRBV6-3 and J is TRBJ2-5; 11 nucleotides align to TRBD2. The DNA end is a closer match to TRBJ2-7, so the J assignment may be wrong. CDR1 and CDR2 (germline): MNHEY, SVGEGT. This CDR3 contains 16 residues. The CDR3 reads CASGDRGLAGSYEQYF. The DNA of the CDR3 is TGTGCCAGCGGGGATCGAGGACTAGCGGGCTCCTACGAGCAGTACTTC.

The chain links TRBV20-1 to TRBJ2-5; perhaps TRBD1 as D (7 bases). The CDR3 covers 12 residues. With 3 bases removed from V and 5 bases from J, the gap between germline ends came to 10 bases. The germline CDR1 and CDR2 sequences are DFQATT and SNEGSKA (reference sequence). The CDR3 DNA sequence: TGCAGTGCTAGGGCAGGGGGGGAGACCCAGTACTTC. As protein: CSARAGGETQYF.

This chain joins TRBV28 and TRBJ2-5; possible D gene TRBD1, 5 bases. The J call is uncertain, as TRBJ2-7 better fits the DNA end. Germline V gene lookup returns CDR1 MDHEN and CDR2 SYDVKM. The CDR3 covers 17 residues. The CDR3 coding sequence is TGTGCCAGCAGTTTAATTCTGGGTTTTAAGGGGAACTACGAGCAGTACTTC. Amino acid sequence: CASSLILGFKGNYEQYF.

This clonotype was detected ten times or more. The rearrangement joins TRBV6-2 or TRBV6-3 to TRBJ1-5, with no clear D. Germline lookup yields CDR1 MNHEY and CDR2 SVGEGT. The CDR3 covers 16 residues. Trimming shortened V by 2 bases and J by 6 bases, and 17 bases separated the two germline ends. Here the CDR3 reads CASSYAAPAGGQPQHF. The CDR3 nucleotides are TGTGCCAGCAGTTACGCAGCTCCAGCGGGAGGTCAGCCCCAGCATTTT.

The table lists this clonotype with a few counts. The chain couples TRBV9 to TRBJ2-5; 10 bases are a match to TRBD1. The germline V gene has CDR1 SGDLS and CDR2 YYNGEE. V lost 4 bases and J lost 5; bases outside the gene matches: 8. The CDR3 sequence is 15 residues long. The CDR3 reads CASSTRQGAWETQYF. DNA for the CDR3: TGTGCCAGCAGCACCCGACAGGGGGCTTGGGAGACCCAGTACTTC.

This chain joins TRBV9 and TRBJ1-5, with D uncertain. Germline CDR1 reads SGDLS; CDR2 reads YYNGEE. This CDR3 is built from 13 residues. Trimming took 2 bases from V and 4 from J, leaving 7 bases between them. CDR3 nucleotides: TGTGCCAGCAGCGTTACCCCGAATCAGCCCCAGCATTTT. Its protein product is CASSVTPNQPQHF.

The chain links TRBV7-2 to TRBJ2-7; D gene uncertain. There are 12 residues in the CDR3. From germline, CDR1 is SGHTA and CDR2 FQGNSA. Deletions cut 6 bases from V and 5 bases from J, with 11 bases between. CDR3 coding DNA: TGTGCCAGCAGAAACCACGCGAACGAGCAGTACTTC. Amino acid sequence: CASRNHANEQYF.

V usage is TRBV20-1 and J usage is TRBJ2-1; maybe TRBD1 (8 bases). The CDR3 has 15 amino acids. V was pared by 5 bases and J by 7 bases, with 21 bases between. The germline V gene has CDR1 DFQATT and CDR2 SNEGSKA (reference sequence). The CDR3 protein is CSAVGGTGGANEQFF. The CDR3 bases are TGCAGTGCTGTAGGAGGAACAGGGGGGGCAAATGAGCAGTTCTTC.

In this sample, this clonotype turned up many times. CDR3 amino acids: CSADRGGGKSETQYF. CDR3 coding DNA: TGCAGTGCAGATAGGGGGGGGGGAAAATCAGAGACCCAGTACTTC. The chain has TRBV20-1 and TRBJ2-5; D is possibly TRBD2 (7 bases). The germline V gene has CDR1 DFQATT and CDR2 SNEGSKA (reference sequence). Between the trimmed V and J ends, which lost 6 bases and 4 bases, there was a span of 21 bases. The CDR3 is 15 residues long.

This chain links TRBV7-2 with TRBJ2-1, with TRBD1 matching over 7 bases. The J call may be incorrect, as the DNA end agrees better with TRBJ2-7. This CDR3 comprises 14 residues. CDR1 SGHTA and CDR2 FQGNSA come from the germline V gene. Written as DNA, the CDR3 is TGTGCCAGCAGCCGGACAGGCATTATGTACGAGCAGTACTTC. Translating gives CASSRTGIMYEQYF.

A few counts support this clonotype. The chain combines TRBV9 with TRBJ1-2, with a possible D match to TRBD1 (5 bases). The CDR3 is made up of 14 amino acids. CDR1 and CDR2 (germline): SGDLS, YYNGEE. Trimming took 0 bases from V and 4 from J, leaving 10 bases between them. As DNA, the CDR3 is TGTGCCAGCAGCGTAGCTACAGGAAGCTATGGCTACACCTTC. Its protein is CASSVATGSYGYTF.

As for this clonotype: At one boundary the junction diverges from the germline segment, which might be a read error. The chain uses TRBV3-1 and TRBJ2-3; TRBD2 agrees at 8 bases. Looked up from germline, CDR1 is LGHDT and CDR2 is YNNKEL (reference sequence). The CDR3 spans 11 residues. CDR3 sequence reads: CANSREGTQYF. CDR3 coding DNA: TGTGCCAACAGCCGGGAGGGGACGCAGTATTTT.